This T cell receptor beta chain originates from a study of technical replicates of blood from several donors. CDR1 is SGHKS and CDR2 is YYEKEE in the germline V gene (reference sequence). V was shortened by 5 bases and J by 0 bases, with 10 bases between the two germline ends. This CDR3 contains 14 residues. Generated by immunoSEQ multiplex PCR, the TCRdb table keeps only in-frame clones and is missing some. The sample carries roughly 60,000 clones, 80% to 95% recorded once. The source material was PBMCs. The chain has TRBV5-5 and TRBJ2-3; D ambiguous. This sequence was found in a human donor in good health. Some clones in this sample may be carry-over from other donors' samples. The CDR3 sequence is CASSVLESTDTQYF. Here the CDR3 DNA reads TGTGCCAGCAGTGTGCTGGAGAGCACAGATACGCAGTATTTT.